The present T cell receptor (beta chain) was sequenced within a study of T cells in localized non-small cell lung cancer. V lost 4 bases and J lost 2, with 15 bases in between. The germline V gene encodes CDR1 LNHDA and CDR2 SQIVND (reference sequence). The CDR3 loop spans 16 amino acids. Whole-study findings and limits: Heterogeneity within the tumor remains possible, as just one region underwent sequencing. Higher T cell density in the blood was associated with longer overall survival, whereas higher adjacent-lung clonality associated with shorter survival. The study detected a median around 57 of the top 100 tumor clones in adjacent lung.

Method: immunoSEQ multiplex PCR; TCRdb's copy keeps in-frame clones and lacks some. The sample consists of about 1,300 clones, over 20% of them appearing once. This clone was recorded a few times. What it binds is not known. Atypia-free adjacent lung came from at least 2 cm beyond the tumor margin. Sequenced material: normal lung tissue next to the tumor, taken before any cancer treatment. This rearrangement joins TRBV19 to TRBJ1-3, with TRBD1 as a possible D gene (5 bases). This TCR came from a woman aged 40-70 years with stage II lung adenocarcinoma. CDR3 DNA sequence: TGTGCCAGTAGTACCGGACAAGGTCTTCCTGGAAACACCATATATTTT. It encodes CASSTGQGLPGNTIYF.